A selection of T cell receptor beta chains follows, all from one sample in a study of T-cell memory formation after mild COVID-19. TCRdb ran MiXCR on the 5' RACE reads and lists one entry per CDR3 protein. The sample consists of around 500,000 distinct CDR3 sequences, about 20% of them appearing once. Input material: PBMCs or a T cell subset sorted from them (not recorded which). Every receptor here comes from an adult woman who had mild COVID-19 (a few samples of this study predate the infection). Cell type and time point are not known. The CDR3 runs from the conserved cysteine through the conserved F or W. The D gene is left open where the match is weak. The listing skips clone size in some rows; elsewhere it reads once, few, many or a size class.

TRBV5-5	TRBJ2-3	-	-	TGTGCCGTGGGGAGCGGAGATACGCAGTATTTT	CAVGSGDTQYF
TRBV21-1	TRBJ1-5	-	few	TGTGCCAGCAGCAGGGAACAGGGCTACAATCAGCCCCAGCATTTT	CASSREQGYNQPQHF
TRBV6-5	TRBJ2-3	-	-	TGTGCCAGCAGTTACTCCCTCAGCGGAAGCACAGATACGCAGTATTTT	CASSYSLSGSTDTQYF
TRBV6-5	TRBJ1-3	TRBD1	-	TGTGCCAGCAGGAGACAGGGGGAAGGAAACACCATATATTTT	CASRRQGEGNTIYF
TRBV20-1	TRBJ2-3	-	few	TGCAGTGCTAGCAACACAGATACGCAGTATTTT	CSASNTDTQYF
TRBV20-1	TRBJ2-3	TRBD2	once	TGCAGTTCACATAGCGGGGTGGATACGCAGTATTTT	CSSHSGVDTQYF
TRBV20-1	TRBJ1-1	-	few	TGCAGTGCTTTCCGATCGTTGGACACTGAAGCTTTCTTT	CSAFRSLDTEAFF
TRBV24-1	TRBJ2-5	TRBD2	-	TGTGCCACCAGTGATCCTCAGATAGCGGGGGTAGAGACCCAGTACTTC	CATSDPQIAGVETQYF
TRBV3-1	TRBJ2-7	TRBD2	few	TGTGCCAGCAGCGGGAGGGCGACTAACGAGCAGTACTTC	CASSGRATNEQYF
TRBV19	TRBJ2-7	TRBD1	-	TGTGCCAGTAGCCGCAGGGGGCAAATTGACGAGCAGTACTTC	CASSRRGQIDEQYF